The 2 T cell receptor beta chains in this list originate from one sample, sequenced in a study of T cell responses to AZD1222 COVID-19 vaccine. Measured with immunoSEQ multiplex PCR; TCRdb has only the in-frame clones, and not every one. The data contain 110,000 to 150,000 clones, 75% to 90% of them seen just once; the ten biggest clones take up about 1.5%. This material consisted of peripheral blood, taken on day 0 of AZD1222 vaccination. These TCRs come from an adult in good health.

This chain connects TRBV5-1 to TRBJ2-7, with TRBD1 identical over 8 bases. The CDR3 spans 13 residues. J gave up 7 bases and V 4 bases, and 7 bases lay outside the gene matches. Germline-derived CDR1 and CDR2 are SGHRS and YFSETQ. The CDR3 sequence is CASSEWDRSEQYF. The CDR3 nucleotides are TGCGCCAGCAGCGAGTGGGACAGGTCGGAGCAGTACTTC.

The chain couples TRBV11-2 to TRBJ2-2, with 10 positions matching TRBD2. CDR3 length equals 15 residues. CDR1 is SGHAT, CDR2 FQNNGV, per germline. Trimming removed 6 bases from V and 6 bases from J; junction bases left unmatched: 7. CDR3 residues: CASRKPGLASGELFF. DNA for the CDR3: TGTGCCAGCAGAAAGCCGGGACTAGCGTCCGGGGAGCTGTTTTTT.